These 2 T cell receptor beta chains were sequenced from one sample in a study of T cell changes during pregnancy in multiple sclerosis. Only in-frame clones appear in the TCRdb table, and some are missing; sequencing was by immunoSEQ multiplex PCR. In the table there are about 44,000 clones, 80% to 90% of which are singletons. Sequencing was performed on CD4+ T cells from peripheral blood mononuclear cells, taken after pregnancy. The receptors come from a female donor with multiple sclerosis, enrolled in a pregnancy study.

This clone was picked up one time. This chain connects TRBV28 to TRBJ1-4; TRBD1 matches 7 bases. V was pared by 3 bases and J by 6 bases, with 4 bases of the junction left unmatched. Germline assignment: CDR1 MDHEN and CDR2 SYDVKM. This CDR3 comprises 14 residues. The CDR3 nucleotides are TGTGCCAGCAGTTTCCTCGACAGGGATGAAAAACTGTTTTTT. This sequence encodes CASSFLDRDEKLFF. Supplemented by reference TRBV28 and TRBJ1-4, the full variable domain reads DVKVTQSSRYLVKRTGEKVFLECVQDMDHENMFWYRQDPGLGLRLIYFSYDVKMKEKGDIPEGYSVSREKKERFSLILESASTNQTSMYLCASSFLDRDEKLFFGSGTQLSVL.

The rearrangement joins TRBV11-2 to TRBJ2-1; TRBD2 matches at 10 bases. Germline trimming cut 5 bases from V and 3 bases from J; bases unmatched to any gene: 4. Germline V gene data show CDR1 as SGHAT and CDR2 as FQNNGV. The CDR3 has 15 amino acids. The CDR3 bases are TGTGCCAGCAGCATAAGCGGGAGGGGCTACAATGAGCAGTTCTTC. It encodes CASSISGRGYNEQFF.